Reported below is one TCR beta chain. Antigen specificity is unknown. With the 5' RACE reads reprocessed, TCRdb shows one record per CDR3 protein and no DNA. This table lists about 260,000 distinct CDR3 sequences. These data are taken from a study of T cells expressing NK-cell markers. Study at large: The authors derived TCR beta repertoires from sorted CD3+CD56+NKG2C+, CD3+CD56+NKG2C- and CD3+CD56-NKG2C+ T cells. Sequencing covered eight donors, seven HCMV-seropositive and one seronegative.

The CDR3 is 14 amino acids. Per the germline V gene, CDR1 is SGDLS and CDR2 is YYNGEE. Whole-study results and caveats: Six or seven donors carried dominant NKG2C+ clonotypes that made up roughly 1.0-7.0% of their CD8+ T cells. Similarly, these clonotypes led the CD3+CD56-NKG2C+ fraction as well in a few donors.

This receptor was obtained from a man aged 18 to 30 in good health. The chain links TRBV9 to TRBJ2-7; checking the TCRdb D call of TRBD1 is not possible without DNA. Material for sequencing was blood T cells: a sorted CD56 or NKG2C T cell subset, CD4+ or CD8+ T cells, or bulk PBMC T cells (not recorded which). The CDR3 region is CASSVATGGYEQYF. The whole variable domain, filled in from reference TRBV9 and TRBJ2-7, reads DSGVTQTPKHLITATGQRVTLRCSPRSGDLSVYWYQQSLDQGLQFLIQYYNGEERAKGNILERFSAQQFPDLHSELNLSSLELGDSALYFCASSVATGGYEQYFGPGTRLTVT.